The source of this T cell receptor (beta chain) is a study of OX40 agonist ivuxolimab in advanced cancers. As for the study in general: It was ivuxolimab, an agonistic anti-OX40 (CD134) antibody, that patients were treated with.

Libraries were prepared by immunoSEQ multiplex PCR; TCRdb keeps only in-frame clonotypes and omits some of them. The table records approximately 70,000 clones, 85% of them present only once. Germline CDR1 reads SGHRS; CDR2 reads YFSETQ. This CDR3 is 13 amino acids long. Between the trimmed V and J ends, which lost 2 bases and 1 base, there was a span of 6 bases. The rearrangement joins TRBV5-1 to TRBJ2-5; no clear D. The source was CD4+ or CD8+ T cells sorted from blood, collected in a trial of the OX40 agonist ivuxolimab. The TCR comes from an adult with an advanced solid tumor such as melanoma, head and neck, liver or kidney cancer. CDR3 in amino acids: CASSFPGQETQYF. CDR3 coding DNA: TGCGCCAGCAGCTTCCCCGGCCAAGAGACCCAGTACTTC.